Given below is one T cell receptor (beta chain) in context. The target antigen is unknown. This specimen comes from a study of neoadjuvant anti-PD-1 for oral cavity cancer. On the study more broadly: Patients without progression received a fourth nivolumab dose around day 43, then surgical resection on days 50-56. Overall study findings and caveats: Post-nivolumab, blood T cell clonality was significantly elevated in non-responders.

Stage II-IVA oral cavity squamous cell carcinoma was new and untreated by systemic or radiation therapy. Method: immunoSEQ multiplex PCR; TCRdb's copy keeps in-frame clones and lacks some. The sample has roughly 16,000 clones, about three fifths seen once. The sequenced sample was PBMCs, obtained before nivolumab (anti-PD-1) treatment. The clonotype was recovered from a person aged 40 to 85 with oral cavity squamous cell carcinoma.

The CDR3 region has the DNA TGTGCCTGGAGTGTAGGCGGGACAGGGAGCGGGTATGGCTACACCTTC. Its translation: CAWSVGGTGSGYGYTF. The chain is built from TRBV30 and TRBJ1-2, with 9 positions matching TRBD1. The CDR3 length is 16 residues. The J segment lost 5 bases and the V segment lost 0 bases, leaving 10 bases of the junction unmatched. Looked up from germline, CDR1 is GTSNPN and CDR2 is SVGIG (reference sequence).